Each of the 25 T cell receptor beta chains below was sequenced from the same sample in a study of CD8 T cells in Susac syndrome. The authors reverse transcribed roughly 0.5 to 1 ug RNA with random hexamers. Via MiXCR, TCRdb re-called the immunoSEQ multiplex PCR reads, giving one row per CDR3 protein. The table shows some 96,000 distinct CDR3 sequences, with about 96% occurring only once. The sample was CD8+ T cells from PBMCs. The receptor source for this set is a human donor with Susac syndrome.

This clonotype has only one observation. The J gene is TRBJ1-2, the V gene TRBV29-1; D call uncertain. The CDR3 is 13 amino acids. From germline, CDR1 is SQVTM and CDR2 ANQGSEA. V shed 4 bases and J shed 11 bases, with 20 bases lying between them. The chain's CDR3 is CSVVTRDWAGYTF. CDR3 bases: TGCAGCGTTGTAACGAGGGATTGGGCAGGTTACACCTTC.

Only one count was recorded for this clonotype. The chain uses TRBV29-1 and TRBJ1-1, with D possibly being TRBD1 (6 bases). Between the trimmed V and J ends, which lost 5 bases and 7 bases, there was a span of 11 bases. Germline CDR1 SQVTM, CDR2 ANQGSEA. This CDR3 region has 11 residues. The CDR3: CSVPGQIEAFF. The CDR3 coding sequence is TGCAGCGTTCCAGGACAGATTGAAGCTTTCTTT.

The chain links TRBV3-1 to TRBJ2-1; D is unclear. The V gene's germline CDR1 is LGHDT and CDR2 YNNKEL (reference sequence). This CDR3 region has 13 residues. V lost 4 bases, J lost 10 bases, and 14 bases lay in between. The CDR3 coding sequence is TGTGCCAGCAGCCCCAATATGGGCGGCGAGCAGTTCTTC. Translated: CASSPNMGGEQFF.

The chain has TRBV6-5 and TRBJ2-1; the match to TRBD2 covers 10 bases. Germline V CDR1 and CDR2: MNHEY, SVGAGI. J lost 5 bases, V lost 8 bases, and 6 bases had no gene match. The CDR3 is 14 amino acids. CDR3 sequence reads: CASHTSGTNNEQFF. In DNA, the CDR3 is TGTGCCAGCCACACTAGCGGGACGAACAATGAGCAGTTCTTC.

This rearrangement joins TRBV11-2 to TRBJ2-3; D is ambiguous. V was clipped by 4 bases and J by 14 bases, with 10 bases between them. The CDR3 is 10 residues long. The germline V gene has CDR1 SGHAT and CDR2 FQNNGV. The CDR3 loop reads CASSSIVLYF. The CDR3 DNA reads TGTGCCAGCAGCTCGATTGTGTTGTATTTT. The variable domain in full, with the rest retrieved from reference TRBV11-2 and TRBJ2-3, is EAGVAQSPRYKIIEKRQSVAFWCNPISGHATLYWYQQILGQGPKLLIQFQNNGVVDDSQLPKDRFSAERLKGVDSTLKIQPAKLEDSAVYLCASSSIVLYFGPGTRLTVL.

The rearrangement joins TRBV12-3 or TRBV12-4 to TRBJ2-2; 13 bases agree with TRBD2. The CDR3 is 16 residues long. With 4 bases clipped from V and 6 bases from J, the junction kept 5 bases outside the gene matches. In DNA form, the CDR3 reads TGTGCCAGCAGTTATGAGACTAGCGGGAGGCCCGGGGAGCTGTTTTTT. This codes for CASSYETSGRPGELFF.

CDR3 DNA: TGTGCCAGCTCACCAGAAACGGGAGGGAACAATGAGCAGTTCTTC. Protein sequence: CASSPETGGNNEQFF. This chain uses TRBV18 with TRBJ2-1, with TRBD2 matching 8 bases. V shed 2 bases, J shed 5 bases, and the junction held 5 bases outside the gene matches. The CDR3 length is 15 residues. Germline assignment: CDR1 KGHSH and CDR2 LQKENI. Full variable domain (remainder filled in from reference TRBV18 and TRBJ2-1): NAGVMQNPRHLVRRRGQEARLRCSPMKGHSHVYWYRQLPEEGLKFMVYLQKENIIDESGMPKERFSAEFPKEGPSILRIQQVVRGDSAAYFCASSPETGGNNEQFFGPGTRLTVL.

The CDR3 nucleotides are TGCAGCGTTGTCGGGGCTTACGAGCAGTACTTC. This codes for CSVVGAYEQYF. The J gene is TRBJ2-7, the V gene TRBV29-1, with D perhaps assigned TRBD1 or TRBD2 (5 bases each). CDR1 and CDR2 from the germline V gene are SQVTM and ANQGSEA. Trimming took 4 bases from V and 4 from J, leaving 8 bases between them. This CDR3 is built from 11 residues.

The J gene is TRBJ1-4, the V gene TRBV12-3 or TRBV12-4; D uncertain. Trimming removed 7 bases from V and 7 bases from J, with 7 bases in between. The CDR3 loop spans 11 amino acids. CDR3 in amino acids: CASTLGEKLFF. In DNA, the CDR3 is TGTGCCAGCACCCTCGGTGAAAAACTGTTTTTT.

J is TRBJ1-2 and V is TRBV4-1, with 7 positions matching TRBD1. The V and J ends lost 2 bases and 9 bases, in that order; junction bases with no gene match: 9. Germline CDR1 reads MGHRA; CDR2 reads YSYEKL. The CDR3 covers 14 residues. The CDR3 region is CASSQPGQSGSYTF. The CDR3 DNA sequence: TGCGCCAGCAGCCAACCGGGACAGTCTGGCAGCTACACCTTC.

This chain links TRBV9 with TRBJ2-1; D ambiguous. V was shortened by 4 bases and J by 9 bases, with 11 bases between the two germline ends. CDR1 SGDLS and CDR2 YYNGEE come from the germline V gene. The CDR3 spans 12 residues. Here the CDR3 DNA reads TGTGCCAGCAGCACCCAAATGGGTGAGCAGTTCTTC. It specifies CASSTQMGEQFF.

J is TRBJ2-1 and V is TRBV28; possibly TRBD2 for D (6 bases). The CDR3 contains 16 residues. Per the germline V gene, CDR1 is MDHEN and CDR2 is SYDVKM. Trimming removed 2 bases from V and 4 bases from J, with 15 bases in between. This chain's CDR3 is CASSLGRRDFYNEQFF. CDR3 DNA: TGTGCCAGCAGTTTAGGTCGGCGGGATTTTTACAATGAGCAGTTCTTC.

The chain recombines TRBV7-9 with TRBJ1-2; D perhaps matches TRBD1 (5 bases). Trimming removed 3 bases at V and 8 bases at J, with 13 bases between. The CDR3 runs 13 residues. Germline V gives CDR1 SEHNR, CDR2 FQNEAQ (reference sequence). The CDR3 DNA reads TGTGCCAGCAGCTTTAGGCAGGGCCGAGGCTACACCTTC. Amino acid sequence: CASSFRQGRGYTF.

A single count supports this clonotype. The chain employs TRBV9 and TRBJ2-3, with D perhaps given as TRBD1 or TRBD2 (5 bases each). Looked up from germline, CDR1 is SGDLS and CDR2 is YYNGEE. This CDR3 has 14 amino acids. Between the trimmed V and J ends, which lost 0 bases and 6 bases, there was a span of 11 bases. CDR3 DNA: TGTGCCAGCAGCGTAGGTGGGACCTTCGATACGCAGTATTTT. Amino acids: CASSVGGTFDTQYF.

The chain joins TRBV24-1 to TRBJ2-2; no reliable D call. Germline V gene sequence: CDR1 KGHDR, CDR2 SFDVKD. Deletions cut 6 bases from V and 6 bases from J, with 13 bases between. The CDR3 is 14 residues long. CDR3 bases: TGTGCCACCAGTCGTCCGGGTGCGCCCGGGGAGCTGTTTTTT. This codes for CATSRPGAPGELFF.

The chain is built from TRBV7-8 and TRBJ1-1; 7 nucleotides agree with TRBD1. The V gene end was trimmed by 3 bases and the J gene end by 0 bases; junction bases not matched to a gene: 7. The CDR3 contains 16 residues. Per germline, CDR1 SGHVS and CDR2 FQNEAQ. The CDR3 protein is CASSFLKTGMNTEAFF. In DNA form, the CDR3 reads TGTGCCAGCAGCTTTTTAAAGACAGGGATGAACACTGAAGCTTTCTTT.

The CDR3 reads CASSSPDRTDTQYF. The CDR3 nucleotides are TGTGCCAGCAGTTCGCCGGACAGAACAGATACGCAGTATTTT. The chain combines TRBV12-3 or TRBV12-4 with TRBJ2-3, with D tentatively TRBD1 (6 bases). CDR3 length: 14 residues. V gave up 4 bases and J gave up 3 bases, with 11 bases separating them.

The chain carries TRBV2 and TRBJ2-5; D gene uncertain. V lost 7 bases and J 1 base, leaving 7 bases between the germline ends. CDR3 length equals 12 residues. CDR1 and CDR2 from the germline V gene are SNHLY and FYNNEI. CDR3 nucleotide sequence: TGTGCCAGCATGAGGTCCCAAGAGACCCAGTACTTC. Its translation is CASMRSQETQYF. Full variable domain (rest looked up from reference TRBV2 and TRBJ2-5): EPEVTQTPSHQVTQMGQEVILRCVPISNHLYFYWYRQILGQKVEFLVSFYNNEISEKSEIFDDQFSVERPDGSNFTLKIRSTKLEDSAMYFCASMRSQETQYFGPGTRLLVL.

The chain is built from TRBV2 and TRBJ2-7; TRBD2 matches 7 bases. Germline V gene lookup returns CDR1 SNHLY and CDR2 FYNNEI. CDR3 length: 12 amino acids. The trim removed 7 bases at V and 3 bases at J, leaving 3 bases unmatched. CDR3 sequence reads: CASKGEGYEQYF. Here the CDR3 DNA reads TGTGCCAGCAAAGGGGAGGGCTACGAGCAGTACTTC.

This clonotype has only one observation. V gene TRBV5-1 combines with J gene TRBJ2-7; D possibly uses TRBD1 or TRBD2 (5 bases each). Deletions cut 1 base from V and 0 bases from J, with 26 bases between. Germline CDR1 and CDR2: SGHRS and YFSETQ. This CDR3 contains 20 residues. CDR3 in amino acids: CASSLLESQGAIKNSYEQYF. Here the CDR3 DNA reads TGCGCCAGCAGCTTGCTGGAGTCGCAGGGAGCGATTAAAAACTCCTACGAGCAGTACTTC.

CDR3 sequence: CSARPTSGVGYNEQFF. CDR3 in DNA: TGCAGTGCTAGGCCGACTAGCGGGGTAGGCTACAATGAGCAGTTCTTC. The rearrangement links TRBV20-1 to TRBJ2-1, with TRBD2 matching over 11 bases. The CDR3 totals 16 residues. Germline V CDR1 and CDR2: DFQATT, SNEGSKA (reference sequence). J gave up 3 bases and V 3 bases, and 7 bases lay outside the gene matches.

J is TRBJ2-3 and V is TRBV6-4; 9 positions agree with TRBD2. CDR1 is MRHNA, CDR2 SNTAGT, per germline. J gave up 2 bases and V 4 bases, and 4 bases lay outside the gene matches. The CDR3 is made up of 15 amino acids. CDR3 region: CASSGGGGATDTQYF. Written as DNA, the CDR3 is TGTGCCAGCAGTGGTGGCGGGGGGGCCACAGATACGCAGTATTTT.

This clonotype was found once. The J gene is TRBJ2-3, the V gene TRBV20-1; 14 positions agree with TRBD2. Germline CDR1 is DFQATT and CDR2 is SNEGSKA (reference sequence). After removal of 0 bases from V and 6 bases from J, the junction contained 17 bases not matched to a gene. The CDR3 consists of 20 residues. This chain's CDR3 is CSARDLGDLGLAGDLDTQYF. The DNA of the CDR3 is TGCAGTGCTAGAGATCTAGGGGATCTGGGACTAGCGGGAGATCTGGATACGCAGTATTTT.

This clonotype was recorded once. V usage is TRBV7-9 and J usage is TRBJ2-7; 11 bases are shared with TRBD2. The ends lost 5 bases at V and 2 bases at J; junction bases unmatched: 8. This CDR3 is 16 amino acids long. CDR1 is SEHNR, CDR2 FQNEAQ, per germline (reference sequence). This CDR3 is CASSTPTSGTTYEQYF. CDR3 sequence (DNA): TGTGCCAGCAGCACCCCGACTAGCGGGACAACCTACGAGCAGTACTTC. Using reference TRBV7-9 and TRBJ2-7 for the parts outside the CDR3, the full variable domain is DTGVSQNPRHKITKRGQNVTFRCDPISEHNRLYWYRQTLGQGPEFLTYFQNEAQLEKSRLLSDRFSAERPKGSFSTLEIQRTEQGDSAMYLCASSTPTSGTTYEQYFGPGTRLTVT.

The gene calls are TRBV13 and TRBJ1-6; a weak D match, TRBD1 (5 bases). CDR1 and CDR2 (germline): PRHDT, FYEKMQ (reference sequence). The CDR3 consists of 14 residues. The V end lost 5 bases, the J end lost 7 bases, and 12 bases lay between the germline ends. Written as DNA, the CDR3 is TGTGCCAGCAGCAGATGGGAGGGGAATTCACCCCTCCACTTT. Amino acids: CASSRWEGNSPLHF.